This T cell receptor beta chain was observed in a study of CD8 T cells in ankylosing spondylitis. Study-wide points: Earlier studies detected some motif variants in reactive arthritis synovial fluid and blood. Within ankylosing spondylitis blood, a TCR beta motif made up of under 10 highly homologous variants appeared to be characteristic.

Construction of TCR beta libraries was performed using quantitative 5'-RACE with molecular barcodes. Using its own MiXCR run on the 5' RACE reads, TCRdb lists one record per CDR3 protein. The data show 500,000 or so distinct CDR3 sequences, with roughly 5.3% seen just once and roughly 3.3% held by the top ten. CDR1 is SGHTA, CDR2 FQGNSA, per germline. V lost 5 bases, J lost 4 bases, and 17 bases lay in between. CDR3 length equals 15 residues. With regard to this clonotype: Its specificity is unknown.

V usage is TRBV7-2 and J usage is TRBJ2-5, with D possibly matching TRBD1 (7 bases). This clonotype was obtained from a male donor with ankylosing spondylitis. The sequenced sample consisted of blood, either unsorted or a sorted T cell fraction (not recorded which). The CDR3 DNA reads TGTGCCAGCAGCAACTCAGGGGGGCGGGCAGAGACCCAGTACTTC. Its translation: CASSNSGGRAETQYF.